This TCR beta chain was retrieved from a study of cytomegalovirus exposure and HLA in healthy donors. V was clipped by 0 bases and J by 7 bases; unmatched bases: 3. The V gene's germline CDR1 is SGHRS and CDR2 YFSETQ. This CDR3 has 15 residues. As concerns this clone: As yet, its antigen is unknown.

PCR employed 60 Vbeta and 13 Jbeta primers. The protocol was immunoSEQ multiplex PCR, while the TCRdb copy is restricted to in-frame clones and leaves out a portion. The sample shows around 130,000 clones, around 85% of them seen only once. General study findings and limits: A missense variant in DCLRE1C was later tied to TCR beta V- and J-gene trimming.

The sequence was obtained from a boy aged 10-17 years in good health and CMV-seronegative. Sequencing was performed on PBMCs. The V gene is TRBV5-1, the J gene TRBJ2-1, with 11 bases that match TRBD2. CDR3 sequence reads: CASSLGIAGGNEQFF. CDR3 DNA sequence: TGCGCCAGCAGCTTGGGGATAGCGGGAGGGAATGAGCAGTTCTTC.